This TCR beta chain derives from a study of blood T cell repertoires in COVID-19. Study information: T cells, B-cell-depleted T cells, or PBMCs supplied cDNA or gDNA.

Germline CDR1 reads SNHLY; CDR2 reads FYNNEI. The CDR3 runs 13 residues. V was clipped by 8 bases and J by 1 base, with 9 bases between them. In this sample, this clone turned up a few times. Data came from immunoSEQ multiplex PCR; TCRdb stores just in-frame clones and leaves some out. The data hold tens of thousands of clones, with approximately 80% observed a single time. The TCR originated in a human donor in a cohort sampled during active COVID-19. Sample: peripheral blood. The rearrangement links TRBV2 to TRBJ1-3; unclear D gene. The CDR3, as DNA: TGTGCCAGCTCTAGCTCTTCTGGAAACACCATATATTTT. Translating gives CASSSSSGNTIYF.